The present T cell receptor (beta chain) was sequenced within a study of T cells in localized non-small cell lung cancer. Study outcomes and limitations: Greater blood T cell density accompanied longer overall survival. Because researchers sequenced only one region of the tumor, heterogeneity is still possible.

Clones were sequenced by immunoSEQ multiplex PCR, and TCRdb holds only the in-frame ones, with some missing. Of roughly 1,300 clones listed, approximately 23% were seen once; the top ten hold approximately 24%. This clone has just one count. Antigen unknown. Losses at the gene ends were 10 bases for V and 2 bases for J; bases not matched to a gene: 7. Looked up from germline, CDR1 is MDHEN and CDR2 is SYDVKM. CDR3 length equals 14 residues. The rearrangement joins TRBV28 to TRBJ2-2, with 7 positions matching TRBD1. Sequencing was performed on normal lung tissue next to the tumor, taken before any cancer treatment. This receptor was identified in an older male donor with stage III squamous cell lung carcinoma. The CDR3 spells CATQGQTNTGELFF. CDR3 DNA: TGTGCCACCCAGGGACAGACCAACACCGGGGAGCTGTTTTTT.